This T cell receptor beta chain is from a study of cytomegalovirus exposure and HLA in healthy donors. Findings and caveats of the study: When presence/absence was analysed, sequencing depth was taken to be roughly uniform across donors.

The PCR employed 60 Vbeta primers together with 13 Jbeta primers. Sequenced by immunoSEQ multiplex PCR; TCRdb stores in-frame clones only, minus some. The sample records nearly 200,000 clones, 70% to 80% being singletons. V was pared by 6 bases and J by 7 bases, with 3 bases of the junction left unmatched. Germline-derived CDR1 and CDR2 are MNHEY and SMNVEV (reference sequence). This CDR3 has 12 amino acids. Notes on this clone: The antigen is unknown.

This sequence originates from a male donor in good health and CMV-seropositive. The chain is built from TRBV27 and TRBJ2-1, with 7 bases aligning to TRBD1. The sequencing sample was made of PBMCs. Here the CDR3 DNA reads TGTGCCAGCAGGACAGGGATTAATGAGCAGTTCTTC. Its translation is CASRTGINEQFF.